This T cell receptor beta chain is drawn from a study of OX40 agonist ivuxolimab in advanced cancers. TCRdb keeps only in-frame clones here, not all; method: immunoSEQ multiplex PCR. In the table there are roughly 60,000 clones, about 89% of which are singletons. Blood draws occurred at baseline, cycle 4 day 1, and cycle 7 day 1. Worth noting for this clone: What it recognizes is unknown.

Study-level results: Which antigen the expanded peripheral T cells recognized is unknown. Several nonresponders also turned out to have low normalized T-cell clonal expansion.

The CDR3 contains 15 residues. Germline trimming cut 7 bases from V and 7 bases from J; bases unmatched to any gene: 10. Germline lookup yields CDR1 MNHNS and CDR2 SASEGT. The chain joins TRBV6-1 to TRBJ2-2; 9 bases are a match to TRBD1. This receptor was obtained from an adult with an advanced solid tumor such as melanoma, head and neck, liver or kidney cancer. The sequenced sample was CD4+ or CD8+ T cells sorted from blood, obtained in a trial of the OX40 agonist ivuxolimab. The DNA for the CDR3 is TGTGCCAGCAAACTGGGACAGGGTATCATCGGGGAGCTGTTTTTT. Its translation is CASKLGQGIIGELFF.